This T cell receptor (beta chain) is drawn from a study of T cell responses to AZD1222 COVID-19 vaccine. Whole-study results and caveats: The donor cohort was predominantly white British with a female majority, and clonal diversity may have been underestimated.

Sequencing used immunoSEQ multiplex PCR; TCRdb keeps in-frame clones, though not all of them. The table shows some 130,000 clones, with about 93% occurring only once. The CDR3 contains 14 residues. Germline-derived CDR1 and CDR2 are LNHNV and YYDKDF (reference sequence). V was cut by 1 base and J by 5 bases, with 6 bases left in between. In the case of this clone: Its antigen is undetermined.

The rearrangement links TRBV15 to TRBJ1-6; D is uncertain. This sequence was found in an adult in good health. The sequencing here drew on peripheral blood, taken on day 0 of AZD1222 vaccination. The CDR3 here is CATSRVLNNSPLHF. CDR3 in DNA: TGTGCCACCAGCAGAGTCCTCAATAATTCACCCCTCCACTTT.